These 6 T cell receptor beta chains came from one sample sequenced in a study of blood T cell repertoires in COVID-19. Sequencing was performed with immunoSEQ multiplex PCR; in TCRdb, only in-frame clones are kept and a portion is missing. This sample has roughly 400,000 clones, with around 90% found just once. The source material was PBMCs or T cells enriched from blood (not recorded which). All receptors come from a woman aged 40 to 50 with acute COVID-19.

The chain employs TRBV27 and TRBJ2-1, with 8 bases aligning to TRBD2. CDR3 size: 15 residues. With 4 bases clipped from V and 5 bases from J, the junction kept 7 bases outside the gene matches. Germline V gene data show CDR1 as MNHEY and CDR2 as SMNVEV (reference sequence). In DNA, the CDR3 is TGTGCCAGCAGTTCGGGACTAGATAACGACAATGAGCAGTTCTTC. Translated: CASSSGLDNDNEQFF.

The CDR3 DNA follows: TGTGCCAGCACTCGGGCGGGGAAAGAGACCCAGTACTTC. It is translated as CASTRAGKETQYF. The chain couples TRBV6-5 to TRBJ2-5; weak D call: TRBD2 (6 bases). The CDR3 runs 13 residues. V lost 7 bases and J 3 bases, leaving 12 bases between the germline ends. The germline CDR1 and CDR2 sequences are MNHEY and SVGAGI.

This CDR3 is CASSESSGGPSSYNEQFF. As DNA, the CDR3 is TGCGCCAGCAGTGAGTCTAGCGGGGGGCCGAGCTCCTACAATGAGCAGTTCTTC. V gene TRBV10-1 combines with J gene TRBJ2-1; TRBD2 aligns across 10 bases. This CDR3 spans 18 amino acids. Unmatched junction bases numbered 5, after V lost 0 bases and J lost 0 bases. From germline, CDR1 is WNHNN and CDR2 SYGVQD (reference sequence).

The rearrangement joins TRBV10-3 to TRBJ1-5; 8 bases are shared with TRBD1. This CDR3 has 13 residues. V gave up 5 bases and J gave up 9 bases; unmatched junction bases: 6. Germline V gene lookup returns CDR1 ENHRY and CDR2 SYGVKD. The CDR3 here is CAISQGASAPQHF. For the CDR3, the DNA is TGTGCCATCAGTCAGGGGGCGTCGGCGCCCCAGCATTTT.

This chain joins TRBV5-6 and TRBJ1-6; D might be TRBD1 (6 bases). The V end lost 4 bases, the J end lost 4 bases, and 15 bases lay between the germline ends. This CDR3 region has 16 residues. CDR1 and CDR2 (germline): SGHDT, YYEEEE. CDR3 residues: CASSAADSPYNSPLHF. In DNA form, the CDR3 reads TGTGCCAGCAGCGCTGCGGACAGCCCGTATAATTCACCCCTCCACTTT.

This chain uses TRBV15 with TRBJ1-2; possible D gene TRBD1, 5 bases. The CDR3 length is 15 residues. The germline gives CDR1 LNHNV, CDR2 YYDKDF (reference sequence). Trimming removed 0 bases at V and 1 base at J, with 9 bases between. The CDR3 nucleotides read TGTGCCACCAGCAGAGATACAGGAAATAACTATGGCTACACCTTC. Its translation is CATSRDTGNNYGYTF.